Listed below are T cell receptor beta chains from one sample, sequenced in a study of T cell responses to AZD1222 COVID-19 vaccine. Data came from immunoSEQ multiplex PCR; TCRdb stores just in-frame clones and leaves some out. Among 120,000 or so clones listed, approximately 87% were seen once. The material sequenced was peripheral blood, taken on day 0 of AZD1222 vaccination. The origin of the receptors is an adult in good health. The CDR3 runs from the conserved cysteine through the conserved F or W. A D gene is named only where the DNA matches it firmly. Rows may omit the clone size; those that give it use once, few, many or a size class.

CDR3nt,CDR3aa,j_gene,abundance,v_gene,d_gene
TGTGCCAGTAGTCCTGGACTAGCGGGGGGCACAGATACGCAGTATTTT,CASSPGLAGGTDTQYF,TRBJ2-3,NA,TRBV19,TRBD2
TGTGCCAGCAGCATACACCGCGCCTCTGGCGTAGCGGGGGGGGCAATGGTGCGAGAGACCCAGTACTTC,CASSIHRASGVAGGAMVRETQYF,TRBJ2-5,NA,TRBV3-1/TRBV3-2,TRBD2
TGTGCCACCAGCAGAAAGGTAGCTAATGAAAAACTGTTTTTT,CATSRKVANEKLFF,TRBJ1-4,NA,TRBV15,NA
TGTGCCAGCGCGACAGGCCAAGAGACCCAGTACTTC,CASATGQETQYF,TRBJ2-5,NA,TRBV2,NA
TGTGCCAGCAGCCCCGGACATCCCGCACCCCTCCACTTT,CASSPGHPAPLHF,TRBJ1-6,NA,TRBV6-5,NA
TGCGCCAGCAGTGAGAGGGCAGGGCCCTACGAGCAGTACTTC,CASSERAGPYEQYF,TRBJ2-7,NA,TRBV10-1,NA
TGCGCCAGCAGCCAAGTTCGGACAGCCGAAAAACTGTTTTTT,CASSQVRTAEKLFF,TRBJ1-4,NA,TRBV4-1,NA
TGTGCCAGCAGCTTTACAGGGGACGGGGTTCGTAATGAGCAGTTCTTC,CASSFTGDGVRNEQFF,TRBJ2-1,once,TRBV7-9,TRBD1
TGTGCCAGCAGCCAAGCGAGCTACGAGCAGTACTTC,CASSQASYEQYF,TRBJ2-7,NA,TRBV3-1/TRBV3-2,NA
TGTGCCAGCAGCCAAGTCCGAGGGGACTTCGGAGCTTTCTTT,CASSQVRGDFGAFF,TRBJ1-1,NA,TRBV3-1/TRBV3-2,NA
TGTGCCAGCAGCTTTCAAGCAGGGGCTAACTATGGCTACACCTTC,CASSFQAGANYGYTF,TRBJ1-2,once,TRBV7-9,NA
TGCGCCAGCAGGAGGACCGCTAGCTCCTACGAGCAGTACTTC,CASRRTASSYEQYF,TRBJ2-7,NA,TRBV5-1,NA
TGTGCCAGCACCACAAGTGGCTACGAGCAGTACTTC,CASTTSGYEQYF,TRBJ2-7,few,TRBV12-3/TRBV12-4,NA
TGCGCCAGCAGCCAGAGCGGGACAGTGGGATTCTACGAGCAGTACTTC,CASSQSGTVGFYEQYF,TRBJ2-7,NA,TRBV4-1,NA
TGTGCCAGCAGGACTAGCAACCATGGAGAGACCCAGTACTTC,CASRTSNHGETQYF,TRBJ2-5,NA,TRBV27,TRBD2
TGTGCCAGCAGCTTAGAGCGCGTCGGGACCTCGCTCTCCTACGAGCAGTACTTC,CASSLERVGTSLSYEQYF,TRBJ2-7,NA,TRBV7-9,NA
TGCAGCGCCGCGGGGGGACTTCAAGAGACCCAGTACTTC,CSAAGGLQETQYF,TRBJ2-5,NA,TRBV29-1,TRBD2
TGTGCCAGCAGTGGTGGCAGGGGGCAGGATCAGCCCCAGCATTTT,CASSGGRGQDQPQHF,TRBJ1-5,NA,TRBV27,TRBD1
TGTGCCAGCAGTTACCCTCTCCTTGGCAATTTGGGGGGCTACACCTTC,CASSYPLLGNLGGYTF,TRBJ1-2,NA,TRBV6-2/TRBV6-3,NA
TGTGCCAGCACCCAAGCCCAGGGAGTTAGGGGTGGTTATGGCTACACCTTC,CASTQAQGVRGGYGYTF,TRBJ1-2,NA,TRBV5-4,NA
TGTGCCATCAGTGAGTTGGAGGGGCGCATTGGAAACACCATATATTTT,CAISELEGRIGNTIYF,TRBJ1-3,NA,TRBV10-3,NA
TGCGCCAGCAGCTTCTCCGGGACAGGGGAGGAAAAACTGTTTTTT,CASSFSGTGEEKLFF,TRBJ1-4,NA,TRBV5-1,TRBD1
TGTGCCAGCAGCCCCCGTCGGGGTAATTCACCCCTCCACTTT,CASSPRRGNSPLHF,TRBJ1-6,NA,TRBV14,NA
TGTGCCTGGAGTCGAGGAAATAATGAAAAACTGTTTTTT,CAWSRGNNEKLFF,TRBJ1-4,NA,TRBV30,NA
TGTGCCAGCAAACGGGCCGGGGGTACGAACACCGGGGAGCTGTTTTTT,CASKRAGGTNTGELFF,TRBJ2-2,NA,TRBV7-2,NA
TGTGCCAGCAGCCAAGATCCAGGGCGCTCCAATCAGCCCCAGCATTTT,CASSQDPGRSNQPQHF,TRBJ1-5,NA,TRBV4-2,NA
TGTGCCATCAGTGATGGGGACTTGAACACTGAAGCTTTCTTT,CAISDGDLNTEAFF,TRBJ1-1,large,TRBV10-3,NA
TGTGCCAGCAGCCAAGGTCTAAGCACAGATACGCAGTATTTT,CASSQGLSTDTQYF,TRBJ2-3,NA,TRBV3-1/TRBV3-2,NA
TGCAGCGTTGTCGGGGCGCGGGAGGATCGGACAGATACGCAGTATTTT,CSVVGAREDRTDTQYF,TRBJ2-3,NA,TRBV29-1,TRBD2
TGTGCCAGTAGTGCCCCCCCCGCCAGGGCCAATCAGCCCCAGCATTTT,CASSAPPARANQPQHF,TRBJ1-5,NA,TRBV19,NA
TGTGCCAGCAGCAAAGCGTTCAGTCTCTCCTATGGCTACACCTTC,CASSKAFSLSYGYTF,TRBJ1-2,NA,TRBV21-1,NA
TGTGCCAGCAGTTACTCGAGGCTAGCGGGCTACGAGCAGTACTTC,CASSYSRLAGYEQYF,TRBJ2-7,NA,TRBV6-5,TRBD2
TGCGCCAGCCGGGGACAGGGAACCACCGGGGAGCTGTTTTTT,CASRGQGTTGELFF,TRBJ2-2,NA,TRBV5-1,TRBD1
TGTGCCAGTAGACTAGGTCCGGTAGGATACACCTTC,CASRLGPVGYTF,TRBJ1-2,NA,TRBV19,NA
TGTGCCTGGAGTGCCGTTCAAGTTAATGAAAAACTGTTTTTT,CAWSAVQVNEKLFF,TRBJ1-4,NA,TRBV30,NA